This T cell receptor beta chain was identified in a study of blood T cells in healthy people across ages. For the second PCR, which ran for 7 to 11 cycles, a sample-barcoded 5' primer and a J-beta primer mix were used. TCRdb reanalysed the 5' RACE reads using MiXCR and keeps one entry per CDR3 protein. The sample shows about 1.1 million distinct CDR3 sequences, 35% to 45% of them seen only once. This CDR3 is built from 18 residues. Between the trimmed V and J ends, which lost 4 bases and 6 bases, there was a span of 27 bases. CDR1 and CDR2 (germline): SEHNR, FQNEAQ (reference sequence). The specimen was blood. The rearrangement joins TRBV7-9 to TRBJ1-1; no firm D call. The TCR originated in a man between 18 and 29 years old in good health. CDR3 amino acids: CASSWPGLDGVDVSEAFF. For the CDR3, the DNA is TGTGCCAGCAGCTGGCCTGGTTTGGACGGGGTCGATGTCTCTGAAGCTTTCTTT. Filled out from reference TRBV7-9 and TRBJ1-1, the complete variable domain reads DTGVSQNPRHKITKRGQNVTFRCDPISEHNRLYWYRQTLGQGPEFLTYFQNEAQLEKSRLLSDRFSAERPKGSFSTLEIQRTEQGDSAMYLCASSWPGLDGVDVSEAFFGQGTRLTVV.